These T cell receptor beta chains were read from a single sample in a study of CD8 T cells in ankylosing spondylitis. MiXCR, applied by TCRdb to the 5' RACE reads, yields one record per CDR3 protein. The sample carries 450,000 or so distinct CDR3 sequences, roughly 26% recorded once. Sequenced sample: blood, either unsorted or a sorted T cell fraction (not recorded which). Receptors were obtained from a male donor with ankylosing spondylitis. Each CDR3 is given with its conserved first and last residue. A D gene is named only where the DNA matches it firmly. The size entry is marked missing in some rows and otherwise reads once, few, many or a size class.

>TRBD2|-|TRBJ2-3|TRBV6-1
CASSEIGLVGTDTQYF
TGTGCCAGCAGTGAAATAGGACTAGTCGGCACAGATACGCAGTATTTT
>-|-|TRBJ2-1|TRBV27
CASRDTSYNEQFF
TGTGCCAGCCGGGACACCTCCTACAATGAGCAGTTCTTC
>-|few|TRBJ2-1|TRBV29-1
CSGGPTGNEQFF
TGCAGCGGGGGACCAACAGGGAATGAGCAGTTCTTC
>-|few|TRBJ1-1|TRBV27
CASTRQEGTEAFF
TGTGCCAGCACCCGACAGGAGGGCACTGAAGCTTTCTTT
>-|-|TRBJ2-1|TRBV3-1
CASSPRETLNEQFF
TGTGCCAGCAGCCCACGGGAGACACTGAATGAGCAGTTCTTC
>-|-|TRBJ1-2|TRBV15
CATSSREGEGLGYTF
TGTGCCACCAGCTCAAGGGAGGGGGAAGGTCTTGGCTACACCTTC
>-|-|TRBJ1-1|TRBV20-1
CSARQDTNTEAFF
TGCAGTGCTAGACAGGACACGAACACTGAAGCTTTCTTT
>-|few|TRBJ1-1|TRBV14
CASSQVGGLNTEAFF
TGTGCCAGCAGCCAAGTCGGAGGTTTGAACACTGAAGCTTTCTTT
>-|-|TRBJ1-1|TRBV18
CASSPDFDTEAFF
TGTGCCAGCTCACCAGACTTTGACACTGAAGCTTTCTTT
>-|-|TRBJ1-6|TRBV12-3/TRBV12-4
CASSLVRGASVNSPLHF
TGTGCCAGCAGTTTGGTGAGGGGGGCAAGCGTTAATTCACCCCTCCACTTT
>-|few|TRBJ1-5|TRBV10-3
CAISARVHQPQHF
TGTGCCATCAGTGCCAGGGTGCATCAGCCCCAGCATTTT
>-|few|TRBJ1-1|TRBV11-3
CASSLDQTNTEAFF
TGTGCCAGCAGCTTAGATCAGACGAACACTGAAGCTTTCTTT
>TRBD1|many|TRBJ2-5|TRBV11-2
CASSPGGQALGETQYF
TGTGCCAGCAGCCCAGGGGGTCAGGCTCTCGGAGAGACCCAGTACTTC
>-|many|TRBJ2-1|TRBV5-6
CASTHRGEQFF
TGTGCCAGCACCCATCGGGGTGAGCAGTTCTTC
>-|-|TRBJ2-7|TRBV20-1
CSASKGPLYEQYF
TGCAGTGCTAGTAAGGGACCCCTATACGAGCAGTACTTC
>-|-|TRBJ1-2|TRBV29-1
CSVEGGISYGYTF
TGCAGCGTTGAAGGGGGAATTTCCTATGGCTACACCTTC
>-|few|TRBJ2-1|TRBV11-1
CASSLEPGKWGEQFF
TGTGCCAGCAGCTTAGAACCAGGGAAATGGGGTGAGCAGTTCTTC
>-|-|TRBJ2-5|TRBV28
CASSEGGAIKTQYF
TGTGCCAGCAGCGAAGGTGGTGCAATCAAGACCCAGTACTTC
>TRBD1|few|TRBJ2-2|TRBV7-2
CASSVQGLGELFF
TGTGCCAGCAGCGTACAGGGGCTCGGGGAGCTGTTTTTT
>-|few|TRBJ2-5|TRBV18
CASSPLVSETQYF
TGTGCCAGCTCACCGTTAGTTTCGGAGACCCAGTACTTC
>TRBD1|-|TRBJ2-1|TRBV29-1
CSVESTTGALFYNEQFF
TGCAGCGTTGAATCAACGACAGGGGCCCTTTTCTACAATGAGCAGTTCTTC
>-|few|TRBJ1-2|TRBV7-2
CASSWQQGFGDGYTF
TGTGCCAGCAGCTGGCAACAGGGATTCGGGGATGGCTACACCTTC
>TRBD2|-|TRBJ2-2|TRBV12-3/TRBV12-4
CASSLGGLAANTGELFF
TGTGCCAGCAGCCTAGGGGGACTAGCGGCTAACACCGGGGAGCTGTTTTTT
>-|-|TRBJ2-7|TRBV5-1
CASSFGPGLTYEQYF
TGCGCCAGCAGCTTTGGTCCAGGGCTCACCTACGAGCAGTACTTC
>-|-|TRBJ2-1|TRBV18
CASSPGPSGNEQFF
TGTGCCAGCTCACCGGGTCCCTCGGGCAATGAGCAGTTCTTC